The 12 T cell receptor beta chains listed next were all sequenced from one sample in a study of spatial heterogeneity in lung cancer. Time point indicated: sample taken at primary tumor resection. Tumor, nontumor lung or frozen PBMC supplied whole RNA that was sequenced unsorted. Using its own MiXCR run on the 5' RACE reads, TCRdb lists one record per CDR3 protein. The sample has 20,000 to 25,000 distinct CDR3 sequences; around 4.5% are singletons. This specimen consisted of PBMCs, obtained at surgery. The receptors stem from a male donor with early-stage non-small cell lung cancer.

The sample holds many counts of this clonotype. This sequence joins TRBV20-1 and TRBJ2-1; TRBD2 matches at 9 bases. J was trimmed by 2 bases and V by 0 bases; bases with no gene match: 14. Germline loops: CDR1 DFQATT, CDR2 SNEGSKA (reference sequence). The CDR3 sequence is 19 residues long. CDR3 nucleotide sequence: TGCAGTGCTAGAGATAGGTCCAGCGGGGGGTCCCCCGCCTACAATGAGCAGTTCTTC. Translating it yields CSARDRSSGGSPAYNEQFF.

Remarks on this clonotype: Being one base from a much bigger clone, this may be a read error. The chain links TRBV7-9 to TRBJ2-7; D is uncertain. The CDR3 is 14 amino acids. V lost 1 base and J 3 bases, leaving 10 bases between the germline ends. Germline values: CDR1 SEHNR, CDR2 FQNEAQ (reference sequence). CDR3 sequence reads: CASSLGSRSYEQYF. In DNA, the CDR3 is TGTGCCAGCAGCTTAGGTTCACGTAGCTACGAGCAGTACTTC.

By frequency in the sample, this clonotype is medium-sized. The gene calls are TRBV7-2 and TRBJ2-3; 7 bases align to TRBD2. The V segment lost 5 bases and the J segment 1 base; nucleotides outside the gene matches: 6. CDR3 length equals 15 residues. Germline V CDR1 and CDR2: SGHTA, FQGNSA. The CDR3 region has the DNA TGTGCCAGCAGCCGCGGGCTAGCGGGCACAGATACGCAGTATTTT. Protein product: CASSRGLAGTDTQYF.

The table lists this clonotype with many counts. CDR3 residues: CASSRGDTQYF. In DNA, the CDR3 is TGTGCCAGCTCCAGGGGAGATACGCAGTATTTT. The chain joins TRBV21-1 to TRBJ2-3; the listed D gene, TRBD1, was not tested against the DNA. TRBV21-1 is shown as a pseudogene. CDR3 length: 11 residues.

This clonotype is labeled as medium-sized. The chain has TRBV28 and TRBJ2-7; no clear D. From germline, CDR1 is MDHEN and CDR2 SYDVKM. CDR3 size: 12 residues. The V end was cut by 3 bases, the J end by 7 bases, with 10 bases between. The CDR3 nucleotides read TGTGCCAGCAGTTTTAGCCCCAGAGAGCAGTACTTC. Its translation is CASSFSPREQYF.

In this sample, this clonotype turned up many times. The chain links TRBV2 to TRBJ2-7; D perhaps matches TRBD2 (5 bases). Trimming took off 6 bases at V and 5 bases at J, with 14 bases between the two ends. Germline CDR1 is SNHLY and CDR2 is FYNNEI. The CDR3 runs 13 residues. CDR3 DNA sequence: TGTGCCAGCAGAACCGGGAACCAGGACGAGCAGTACTTC. The encoded protein is CASRTGNQDEQYF. Based on the CDR3 plus reference TRBV2 and TRBJ2-7, the full variable domain is EPEVTQTPSHQVTQMGQEVILRCVPISNHLYFYWYRQILGQKVEFLVSFYNNEISEKSEIFDDQFSVERPDGSNFTLKIRSTKLEDSAMYFCASRTGNQDEQYFGPGTRLTVT.

Many counts were recorded for this clonotype. The chain employs TRBV5-1 and TRBJ2-7, with D hard to call. CDR1 is SGHRS and CDR2 is YFSETQ in the germline V gene. This CDR3 region has 12 residues. V was cut by 1 base and J by 6 bases, with 8 bases left in between. In DNA form, the CDR3 reads TGCGCCAGCAGCTTGACCCAGCGCGAGCAGTACTTC. Protein sequence: CASSLTQREQYF.

The chain has TRBV12-3 or TRBV12-4 and TRBJ2-3, with 11 bases that match TRBD2. The CDR3 length is 15 residues. V lost 5 bases and J lost 1; bases outside the gene matches: 2. The CDR3 DNA is TGTGCCAGCAGTGTACTAGCGGGGGGCACAGATACGCAGTATTTT. Translated, it gives CASSVLAGGTDTQYF.

This clonotype was picked up many times. The V and J genes are TRBV11-2 and TRBJ2-1, with D perhaps matching TRBD2 (5 bases). The CDR3 is 12 amino acids. Trimming shortened V by 9 bases and J by 4 bases, and 10 bases separated the two germline ends. Germline CDR1 reads SGHAT; CDR2 reads FQNNGV. CDR3 nucleotides: TGTGCCAGTTCGAGGGAGTACAATGAGCAGTTCTTC. Translation gives CASSREYNEQFF.

This clonotype was detected ten times or more. The chain recombines TRBV6-5 with TRBJ2-7, with 8 positions matching TRBD1. Trimming cost V 7 bases and J 0 bases; bases outside gene matches: 5. The CDR3 loop spans 14 amino acids. Germline V CDR1 and CDR2: MNHEY, SVGAGI. In nucleotides, the CDR3 is TGTGCCAGCACCAGGGGGCAGGGCTCCTACGAGCAGTACTTC. Protein: CASTRGQGSYEQYF.

This clonotype was counted many times. The chain joins TRBV6-1 to TRBJ2-7; D remains ambiguous. V was trimmed by 2 bases and J by 3 bases, leaving 5 bases between them. This CDR3 has 12 amino acids. Germline values: CDR1 MNHNS, CDR2 SASEGT. In DNA form, the CDR3 reads TGTGCCAGCAGTGAAATCAGCTACGAGCAGTACTTC. It is translated as CASSEISYEQYF.

This clonotype was recorded at least ten times. J is TRBJ1-2 and V is TRBV3-1; D unclear. CDR3 length: 13 residues. Between the trimmed V and J ends, which lost 6 bases and 3 bases, there was a span of 11 bases. Germline CDR1 and CDR2: LGHDT and YNNKEL (reference sequence). The CDR3 sequence is CASSRDGYYGYTF. CDR3 bases: TGTGCCAGCAGTCGAGACGGCTACTATGGCTACACCTTC.